This is a list of T cell receptor beta chains from one sample in a study of shared clonotypes between healthy human individuals. Clones were read by immunoSEQ multiplex PCR, and TCRdb kept only the in-frame ones, dropping some. The repertoire consists of about 1 million clones, with approximately 80% occurring once and the leading ten covering 0.5% to 0.6%. Sequencing was carried out using memory CD4+ T cells from PBMCs. All receptors come from a man younger than 35 in good health. Some clones in this sample may be carry-over from other donors' samples. The CDR3 runs from the conserved cysteine through the conserved F or W. D genes are given only for firm matches. Clone sizes are given selectively: once, few, many, or a class where the clone is expanded.

d_call	v_call	clone_size	j_call	cdr3_nt	cdr3_aa
.	TRBV27	few	TRBJ1-2	TGTGCCAGCAGTTTAAACAGCAACTATGGCTACACCTTC	CASSLNSNYGYTF
TRBD1	TRBV15	.	TRBJ2-4	TGTGCCACCAGCAGCGGACAGGGTGTGATGGCCAAAAACATTCAGTACTTC	CATSSGQGVMAKNIQYF
.	TRBV18	.	TRBJ1-2	TGTGCCAGCTCACCACCGGCAACTACAGCTGGGGGCTACACCTTC	CASSPPATTAGGYTF
TRBD2	TRBV5-1	.	TRBJ2-1	TGCGCCAGCAGCCCATCCGGGACTAGCGGAAACAATGAGCAGTTCTTC	CASSPSGTSGNNEQFF
TRBD1	TRBV11-1	.	TRBJ2-7	TGTGCCAGCAGCTCCCGGGTCGGAAGGGGGCACGAGCAGTACTTC	CASSSRVGRGHEQYF
.	TRBV7-9	.	TRBJ2-5	TGTGCCAGCAAAGAATGGGCGGGACAAGAGACCCAGTACTTC	CASKEWAGQETQYF
.	TRBV2	.	TRBJ1-3	TGTGCCAGCAGTGCGGGGGAATCTGGAAACACCATATATTTT	CASSAGESGNTIYF
.	TRBV28	.	TRBJ1-5	TGTGCCAGCAGACGAAGCGCAGGGCACGAGGTAGGAGATCAGCCCCAGCATTTT	CASRRSAGHEVGDQPQHF
TRBD1	TRBV9	.	TRBJ1-1	TGTGCCAGCAGCCTAGAGGGACAGCCGAACACTGAAGCTTTCTTT	CASSLEGQPNTEAFF
TRBD2	TRBV2	.	TRBJ2-7	TGTGCCAGCAGCGAGCGGGAGACGGCCCACGAGCAGTACTTC	CASSERETAHEQYF
.	TRBV19	.	TRBJ1-1	TGTGCCAGTAGTATTGCCAGGGGTTCCACTGAAGCTTTCTTT	CASSIARGSTEAFF
.	TRBV10-1	few	TRBJ2-1	TGCGCCAGCAGTGACGAGAAGTACAATGAGCAGTTCTTC	CASSDEKYNEQFF
.	TRBV4-1	.	TRBJ1-3	TGCGCCAGCAGCCCGGGGGCCGTAACGGCTGGAAACACCATATATTTT	CASSPGAVTAGNTIYF
TRBD1	TRBV28	.	TRBJ1-4	TGTGCCAGCAGTTCCTCAGGGGGCGGTAATGAAAAACTGTTTTTT	CASSSSGGGNEKLFF
TRBD2	TRBV18	.	TRBJ2-5	TGTGCCAGCTCACCAACTAGCGGGAGGTTCGAGGAGACCCAGTACTTC	CASSPTSGRFEETQYF
TRBD2	TRBV15	.	TRBJ2-2	TGTGCCACCAGCAGAGGCGGGAGTTACACCGGGGAGCTGTTTTTT	CATSRGGSYTGELFF
TRBD1	TRBV28	.	TRBJ2-5	TGTGCCAGCAGTACAGGGGGCGCGGGACAAGAGACCCAGTACTTC	CASSTGGAGQETQYF
.	TRBV18	.	TRBJ1-1	TGTGCCAGCTCACCTGGGGCAGCTAACACTGAAGCTTTCTTT	CASSPGAANTEAFF
.	TRBV5-6	.	TRBJ1-3	TGTGCCAGCAGCTTGGCTCCCGCCGGGGGAAACACCATATATTTT	CASSLAPAGGNTIYF